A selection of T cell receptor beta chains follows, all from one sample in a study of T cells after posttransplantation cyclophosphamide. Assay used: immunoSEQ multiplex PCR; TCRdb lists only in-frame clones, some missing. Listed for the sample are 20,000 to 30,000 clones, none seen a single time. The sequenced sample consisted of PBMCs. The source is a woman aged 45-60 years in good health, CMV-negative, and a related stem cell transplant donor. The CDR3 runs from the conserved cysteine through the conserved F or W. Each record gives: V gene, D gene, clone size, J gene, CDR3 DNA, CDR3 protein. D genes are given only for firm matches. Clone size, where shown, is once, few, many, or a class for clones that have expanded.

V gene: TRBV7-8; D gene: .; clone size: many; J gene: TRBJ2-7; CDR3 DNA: TGTGCCAGCAGCTATACCCTCTTAGGAGCCACCCCTATCGACGAGCAGTACTTC; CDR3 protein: CASSYTLLGATPIDEQYF
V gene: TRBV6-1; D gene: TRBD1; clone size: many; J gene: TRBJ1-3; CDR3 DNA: TGTGCCAGCAGTCCGGACAGGGTGGCAAACACCATATATTTT; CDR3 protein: CASSPDRVANTIYF
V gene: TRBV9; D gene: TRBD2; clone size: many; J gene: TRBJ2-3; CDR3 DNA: TGTGCCAGCAGCGTTCCACTAGCGGGGGTTACAGATACGCAGTATTTT; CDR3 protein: CASSVPLAGVTDTQYF
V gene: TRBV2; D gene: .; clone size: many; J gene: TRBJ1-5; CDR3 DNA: TGTGCCAGCAGTGACGGCCTCGGGGGGGTGCAGCCCCAGCATTTT; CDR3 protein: CASSDGLGGVQPQHF
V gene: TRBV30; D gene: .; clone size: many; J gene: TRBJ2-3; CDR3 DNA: TGTGCCTGGAGTGTATGGAGATCTAGCACAGATACGCAGTATTTT; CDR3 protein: CAWSVWRSSTDTQYF
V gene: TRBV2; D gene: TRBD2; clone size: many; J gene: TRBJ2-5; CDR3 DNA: TGTGCCAGCAGTGAAGCCGCCGGACTAGCGGGAGAAGAGACCCAGTACTTC; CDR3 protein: CASSEAAGLAGEETQYF
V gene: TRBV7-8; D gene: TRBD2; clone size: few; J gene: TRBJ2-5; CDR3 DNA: TGTGCCAGCAGCTTCAGCGGGGGGCTCGGCGGAGAGACCCAGTACTTC; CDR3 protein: CASSFSGGLGGETQYF
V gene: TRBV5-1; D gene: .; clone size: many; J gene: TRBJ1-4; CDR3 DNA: TGCGCCAGCAGCCCGTCAACTAATGAAAAACTGTTTTTT; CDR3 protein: CASSPSTNEKLFF
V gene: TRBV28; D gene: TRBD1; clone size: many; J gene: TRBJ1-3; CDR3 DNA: TGTGCCAGCAGTTTGGGGCAGGGGGCTCGTTTTGGGTCTGGAAACACCATATATTTT; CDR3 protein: CASSLGQGARFGSGNTIYF
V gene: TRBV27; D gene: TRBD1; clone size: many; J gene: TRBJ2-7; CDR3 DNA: TGTGCCAGCAGAGCCCTGGGACAGGTTGGAGAGCAGTACTTC; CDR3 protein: CASRALGQVGEQYF
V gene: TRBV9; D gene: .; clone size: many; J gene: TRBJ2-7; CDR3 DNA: TGTGCCAGCAGCGCGCACCCTTCCAGCTACGAGCAGTACTTC; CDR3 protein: CASSAHPSSYEQYF
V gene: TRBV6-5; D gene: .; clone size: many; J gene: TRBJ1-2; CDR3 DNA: TGTGCCAGCAAAGCATACAGGAGCTATGGCTACACCTTC; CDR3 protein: CASKAYRSYGYTF
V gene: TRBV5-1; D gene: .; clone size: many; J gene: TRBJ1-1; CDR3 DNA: TGCGCCAGCAGCTTCGCCGCGGGGCCGGGCAGGCCCAACACTGAAGCTTTCTTT; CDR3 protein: CASSFAAGPGRPNTEAFF
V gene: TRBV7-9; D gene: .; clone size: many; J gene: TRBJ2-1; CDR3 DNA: TGTGCCAGCAGCCCCATAAGAGGGAGAACGATCAATGAGCAGTTCTTC; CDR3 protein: CASSPIRGRTINEQFF
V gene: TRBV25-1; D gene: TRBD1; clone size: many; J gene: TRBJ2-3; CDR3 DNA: TGTGCCAGCAGTGAATATAGGACAGGCCCCACAGATACGCAGTATTTT; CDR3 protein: CASSEYRTGPTDTQYF
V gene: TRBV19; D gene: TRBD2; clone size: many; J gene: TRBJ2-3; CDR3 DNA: TGTGCCAGTACCAGCCTCCCAGCGGGAGTAGGGTCAGATACGCAGTATTTT; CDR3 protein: CASTSLPAGVGSDTQYF
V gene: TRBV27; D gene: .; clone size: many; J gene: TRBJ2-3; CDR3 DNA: TGTGCCAGCAGCGGAAAGCCCCGGACAGCCACAGATACGCAGTATTTT; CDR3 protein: CASSGKPRTATDTQYF
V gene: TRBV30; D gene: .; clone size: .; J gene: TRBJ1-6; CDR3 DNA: TGTGCCTGGAGGCGGCGCCAGGGTTATTCACCCCTCCACTTT; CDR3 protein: CAWRRRQGYSPLHF
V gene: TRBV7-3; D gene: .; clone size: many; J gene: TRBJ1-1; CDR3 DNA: TGTGCCAGCAGCTTAAGCTCTGGGGCCAGCACTGAAGCTTTCTTT; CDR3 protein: CASSLSSGASTEAFF
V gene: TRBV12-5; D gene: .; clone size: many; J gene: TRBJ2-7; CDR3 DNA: TGTGCTAGTGGTTTAGGACAGCTAAGCTACGAGCAGTACTTC; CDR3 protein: CASGLGQLSYEQYF
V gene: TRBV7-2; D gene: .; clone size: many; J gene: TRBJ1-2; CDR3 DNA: TGTGCCAGCAGCCCCCGAGAGGGCAACTATGGCTACACCTTC; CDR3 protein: CASSPREGNYGYTF
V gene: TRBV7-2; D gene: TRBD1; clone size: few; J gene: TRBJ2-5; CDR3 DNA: TGTGCCAGCAGCTTAGTAAGTTTGGACAGGGGTCGGCCCGTGCAGTACTTC; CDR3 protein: CASSLVSLDRGRPVQYF
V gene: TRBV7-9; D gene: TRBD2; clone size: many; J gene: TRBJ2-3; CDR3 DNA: TGTGCCAGCAGCGTAGGGACTATCCCTAGCACAGATACGCAGTATTTT; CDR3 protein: CASSVGTIPSTDTQYF
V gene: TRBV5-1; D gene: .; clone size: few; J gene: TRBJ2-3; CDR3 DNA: TGCGCCAGCAGCTTGGTGCCGGGGACAGATACGCAGTATTTT; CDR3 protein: CASSLVPGTDTQYF
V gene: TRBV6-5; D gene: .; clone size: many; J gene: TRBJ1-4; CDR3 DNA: TGTGCCAGCAGTTTCGGGGCAACTAATGAAAAACTGTTTTTT; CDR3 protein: CASSFGATNEKLFF
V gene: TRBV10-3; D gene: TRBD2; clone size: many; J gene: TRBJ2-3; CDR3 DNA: TGTGCCATCAGTGAGTCAGCGGGGGGCCCTTTTAGCACAGATACGCAGTATTTT; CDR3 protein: CAISESAGGPFSTDTQYF
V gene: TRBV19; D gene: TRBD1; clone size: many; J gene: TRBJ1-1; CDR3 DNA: TGTGCCAGTAGGAAGACGTCGCAGGGGGCCACTGAAGCTTTCTTT; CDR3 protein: CASRKTSQGATEAFF
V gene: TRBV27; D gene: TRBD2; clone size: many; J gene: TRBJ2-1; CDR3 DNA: TGTGCCAGCAGTTTATCGATGATAGCGGGGAACTCCTACAATGAGCAGTTCTTC; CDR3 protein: CASSLSMIAGNSYNEQFF
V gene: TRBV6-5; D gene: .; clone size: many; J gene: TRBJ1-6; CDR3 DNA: TGTGCCAGCAGTCCACCAGGAGGGGCCCAATCACCCCTCCACTTT; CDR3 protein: CASSPPGGAQSPLHF
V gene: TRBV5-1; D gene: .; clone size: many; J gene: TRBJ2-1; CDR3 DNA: TGCGCCAGCAGCTTGGGTTTAGACAGCTCCTACAATGAGCAGTTCTTC; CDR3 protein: CASSLGLDSSYNEQFF
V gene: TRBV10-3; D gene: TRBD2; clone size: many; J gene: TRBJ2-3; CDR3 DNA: TGTGCCTTCTCGACTAGCGGGAACACAGATACGCAGTATTTT; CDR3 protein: CAFSTSGNTDTQYF
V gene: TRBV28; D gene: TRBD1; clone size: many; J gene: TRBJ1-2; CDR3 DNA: TGTGCCAGCAGAACCGGACAGGGCCTCTATGGCTACACCTTC; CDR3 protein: CASRTGQGLYGYTF
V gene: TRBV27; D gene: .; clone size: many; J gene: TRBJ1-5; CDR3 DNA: TGTGCCAGCAGTTTAGGGCTCCCCCCTCAGCCCCAGCATTTT; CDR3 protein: CASSLGLPPQPQHF
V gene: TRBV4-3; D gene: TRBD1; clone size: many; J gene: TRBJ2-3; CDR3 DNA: TGCGCCAGCAGCCAGACCAGGGGGCTGGGAGATACGCAGTATTTT; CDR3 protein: CASSQTRGLGDTQYF
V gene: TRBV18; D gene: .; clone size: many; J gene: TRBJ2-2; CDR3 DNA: TGTGCCAGCTCACACCTCCTAGAAAACACCGGGGAGCTGTTTTTT; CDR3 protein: CASSHLLENTGELFF